The rows below give T cell receptor beta chains drawn from one sample of a study of T cell responses to AZD1222 COVID-19 vaccine. Some clones are missing from TCRdb's copy, which holds only in-frame ones; the method was immunoSEQ multiplex PCR. The repertoire holds approximately 100,000 clones, with approximately 91% as singletons. The specimen comprised peripheral blood, sampled on day 0 of AZD1222 vaccination. The receptors were sampled from an adult in good health. Both conserved end residues are part of each CDR3. D genes are given only for firm matches. Size is omitted from some rows. Given values are once, few, many or a class for expanded clones.

V,D,J,size,CDR3,DNA
TRBV4-1,TRBD1,TRBJ1-1,NA,CASTLTGAVSEAFF,TGCGCCAGCACCTTAACAGGGGCGGTTAGTGAAGCTTTCTTT
TRBV3-1/TRBV3-2,NA,TRBJ2-6,NA,CASSQNMAGPFGVLTF,TGTGCCAGCAGCCAAAATATGGCAGGGCCTTTTGGCGTCCTGACTTTC
TRBV5-1,NA,TRBJ2-7,NA,CASSLGGGYEQYF,TGCGCCAGCAGCTTGGGTGGGGGCTACGAGCAGTACTTC
TRBV5-1,NA,TRBJ1-1,NA,CASSLKPPAGATEAFF,TGCGCCAGCAGCTTGAAGCCCCCCGCGGGGGCCACTGAAGCTTTCTTT
TRBV2,NA,TRBJ2-3,NA,CASSEATGRRSQYF,TGTGCCAGCAGTGAAGCCACAGGGAGGAGATCGCAGTATTTT
TRBV27,NA,TRBJ2-7,NA,CASTSASSLYEQYF,TGTGCCAGCACTTCGGCTAGCAGTTTGTACGAGCAGTACTTC
TRBV7-9,TRBD2,TRBJ2-2,NA,CASSSPGLAGGGGELFF,TGTGCCAGCAGCTCACCGGGACTAGCGGGAGGTGGCGGGGAGCTGTTTTTT
TRBV6-1,NA,TRBJ2-7,few,CASSEDETPSYEQYF,TGTGCCAGCAGTGAAGATGAAACCCCATCCTACGAGCAGTACTTC
TRBV9,TRBD2,TRBJ2-3,once,CASSVWRGGSTDTQYF,TGTGCCAGCAGCGTATGGCGGGGGGGAAGCACAGATACGCAGTATTTT
TRBV9,NA,TRBJ2-2,NA,CASSVFWRPGGELFF,TGTGCCAGCAGCGTATTCTGGAGGCCGGGCGGGGAGCTGTTTTTT
TRBV5-1,NA,TRBJ2-5,NA,CASSREGSEETQYF,TGCGCCAGCAGCCGGGAAGGATCCGAAGAGACCCAGTACTTC
TRBV5-8,NA,TRBJ1-1,NA,CASSKNTEAFF,TGTGCCAGCTCCAAGAACACTGAAGCTTTCTTT
TRBV19,TRBD2,TRBJ2-1,NA,CASKKASGMSYNEQFF,TGTGCCAGTAAGAAGGCTAGCGGGATGTCCTACAATGAGCAGTTCTTC
TRBV7-9,NA,TRBJ2-2,NA,CASHNRAATGELFF,TGTGCCAGCCATAACAGGGCCGCCACCGGGGAGCTGTTTTTT
TRBV4-3,NA,TRBJ1-2,NA,CASSQFEGMGGYTF,TGCGCCAGCAGCCAATTTGAGGGAATGGGTGGCTACACCTTC
TRBV7-2,TRBD1,TRBJ1-1,NA,CASSAQGTYTEAFF,TGTGCCAGCAGCGCACAGGGGACTTACACTGAAGCTTTCTTT
TRBV28,NA,TRBJ2-1,few,CASSLWQGGYNEQFF,TGTGCCAGCAGTTTGTGGCAAGGGGGCTACAATGAGCAGTTCTTC
TRBV5-1,TRBD2,TRBJ2-1,NA,CASSLGLAGGEREQFF,TGCGCCAGCAGCTTGGGACTAGCGGGAGGGGAAAGGGAGCAGTTCTTC
TRBV4-1,NA,TRBJ2-4,NA,CASSQPTRGAKNIQYF,TGCGCCAGCAGCCAGCCGACCAGGGGAGCCAAAAACATTCAGTACTTC
TRBV6-5,TRBD1,TRBJ1-2,once,CASSYSTGIGYGYTF,TGTGCCAGCAGTTACTCGACAGGGATAGGCTATGGCTACACCTTC
TRBV7-2,TRBD2,TRBJ2-3,NA,CASTNRRGATDTQYF,TGTGCCAGCACCAACAGGCGGGGGGCCACAGATACGCAGTATTTT
TRBV27,NA,TRBJ1-5,NA,CASKTRGTDNQPQHF,TGTGCCAGCAAGACGCGAGGGACGGACAATCAGCCCCAGCATTTT
TRBV5-1,NA,TRBJ2-3,NA,CASSLRGDGTDTQYF,TGCGCCAGCAGCTTGAGAGGGGACGGCACAGATACGCAGTATTTT
TRBV13,TRBD2,TRBJ2-1,NA,CASRHNGLAAYNEQFF,TGTGCCAGCAGACACAACGGACTAGCGGCCTACAATGAGCAGTTCTTC
TRBV6-5,NA,TRBJ1-1,NA,CASSYRTGDTEAFF,TGTGCCAGCAGTTACAGAACAGGAGACACTGAAGCTTTCTTT
TRBV29-1,NA,TRBJ1-2,NA,CSARTLGARTPTNYGYTF,TGCAGCGCCCGCACCTTGGGGGCCAGGACACCTACTAACTATGGCTACACCTTC
TRBV7-7,NA,TRBJ2-1,NA,CASSPRTTGQLYNEQFF,TGTGCTAGCAGCCCTCGGACAACGGGACAACTCTACAATGAGCAGTTCTTC
TRBV2,NA,TRBJ2-7,few,CASSENTGRYEQYF,TGTGCCAGCAGTGAAAACACAGGGAGGTACGAGCAGTACTTC
TRBV9,TRBD2,TRBJ2-2,NA,CASSGTLAGASGELFF,TGTGCCAGCAGCGGGACACTAGCGGGAGCGTCCGGGGAGCTGTTTTTT
TRBV10-1,TRBD1,TRBJ1-5,NA,CASLGTGYRNQPQHF,TGCGCCAGCTTAGGGACAGGGTATCGAAATCAGCCCCAGCATTTT
TRBV10-3,NA,TRBJ1-3,NA,CAISGGENTIYF,TGTGCCATCAGTGGGGGGGAGAACACCATATATTTT
TRBV3-1/TRBV3-2,NA,TRBJ1-4,NA,CASSLGFATNEKLFF,TGTGCCAGCAGCCTCGGGTTTGCAACTAATGAAAAACTGTTTTTT
TRBV10-3,TRBD1,TRBJ2-1,NA,CATTRQGSYNEQFF,TGTGCCACCACCAGACAGGGTTCCTACAATGAGCAGTTCTTC
TRBV27,NA,TRBJ1-3,NA,CASSLYFGQTSGNTIYF,TGTGCCAGCAGTTTATATTTCGGACAGACCTCTGGAAACACCATATATTTT
TRBV19,TRBD1,TRBJ2-1,NA,CATQVQGAEEQFF,TGTGCCACCCAGGTGCAGGGGGCAGAAGAGCAGTTCTTC
TRBV10-3,NA,TRBJ1-6,NA,CAISGPKSDSPLHF,TGTGCCATCAGTGGGCCCAAATCTGATTCACCCCTCCACTTT
TRBV4-3,NA,TRBJ1-2,NA,CASRGRGNYGYTF,TGCGCCAGCAGGGGGAGGGGTAACTATGGCTACACCTTC
TRBV7-9,TRBD2,TRBJ2-7,NA,CASSLGLAGGPRDEQYF,TGTGCCAGCAGCTTAGGACTAGCGGGAGGACCCAGGGACGAGCAGTACTTC
TRBV19,NA,TRBJ2-7,NA,CASTIQGGNYEQYF,TGTGCCAGTACTATACAGGGAGGCAACTACGAGCAGTACTTC
TRBV9,NA,TRBJ1-1,NA,CASTPSGGAGTEAFF,TGTGCCAGCACCCCGTCCGGGGGCGCGGGCACTGAAGCTTTCTTT
TRBV4-1,NA,TRBJ2-7,NA,CASSLKAEFSYEQYF,TGCGCCAGCAGCCTTAAGGCGGAGTTCTCCTACGAGCAGTACTTC
TRBV4-3,TRBD1,TRBJ2-1,NA,CASSQDYTGQYYNEQFF,TGCGCCAGCAGCCAAGATTATACGGGACAGTATTACAATGAGCAGTTCTTC
TRBV7-9,NA,TRBJ1-2,NA,CASSLAQGYGGYTF,TGTGCCAGCAGCTTAGCGCAGGGGTACGGTGGCTACACCTTC
TRBV28,TRBD1,TRBJ1-5,NA,CASSFGRTGDWRNQPQHF,TGTGCCAGCAGTTTTGGTAGGACAGGGGATTGGCGCAATCAGCCCCAGCATTTT
TRBV4-2,TRBD1,TRBJ2-7,once,CASSQDTGGPYEQYF,TGTGCCAGCAGCCAAGATACAGGGGGACCCTACGAGCAGTACTTC
TRBV6-5,TRBD1,TRBJ1-4,NA,CASSFRGAPEKLFF,TGTGCCAGCAGTTTCAGGGGGGCTCCCGAAAAACTGTTTTTT
TRBV6-5,NA,TRBJ2-7,NA,CASSYVGEQYF,TGTGCCAGCAGTTATGTTGGTGAGCAGTACTTC
TRBV4-3,NA,TRBJ2-7,NA,CASSQESQTNYEQYF,TGCGCCAGCAGCCAAGAGTCTCAGACCAACTACGAGCAGTACTTC
TRBV5-1,NA,TRBJ1-3,NA,CASSLRAQGAGNTIYF,TGCGCCAGCAGCTTGCGGGCCCAGGGCGCTGGAAACACCATATATTTT
TRBV6-5,TRBD1,TRBJ2-2,NA,CASIRGQGATGELFF,TGTGCCAGCATCCGGGGACAGGGGGCCACCGGGGAGCTGTTTTTT
TRBV14,NA,TRBJ2-7,NA,CASSQGLALSYEQYF,TGTGCCAGCAGCCAAGGGCTAGCACTATCCTACGAGCAGTACTTC